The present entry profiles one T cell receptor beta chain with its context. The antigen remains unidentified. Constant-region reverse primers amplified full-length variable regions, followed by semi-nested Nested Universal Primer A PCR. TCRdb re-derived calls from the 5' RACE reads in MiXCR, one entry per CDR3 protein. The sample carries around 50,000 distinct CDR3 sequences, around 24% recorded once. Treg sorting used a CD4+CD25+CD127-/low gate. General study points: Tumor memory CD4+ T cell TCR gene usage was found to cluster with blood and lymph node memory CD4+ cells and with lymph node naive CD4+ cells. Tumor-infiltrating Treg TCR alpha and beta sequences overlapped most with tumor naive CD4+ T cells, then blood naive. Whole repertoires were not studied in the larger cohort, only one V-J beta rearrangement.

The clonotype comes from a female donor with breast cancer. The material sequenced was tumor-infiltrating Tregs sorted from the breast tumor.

This CDR3 reads CASSYLRTSSSSNEQFF. The CDR3 nucleotides read TGTGCCAGCAGCTACCTGAGGACCTCCTCGTCTTCCAATGAGCAGTTCTTC. The chain combines TRBV6-2 or TRBV6-3 with TRBJ2-1; no clear D gene. The V and J ends lost 6 bases and 6 bases respectively, with 24 bases between them. The germline CDR1 and CDR2 sequences are MNHEY and SVGEGT. CDR3 length: 17 amino acids.